This T cell receptor beta chain was sequenced during a study of T-cell memory formation after mild COVID-19. A word on this clonotype: Antigen: not known.

Study results and limitations: Day 15 to 85 contracting clones showed balanced CD4/CD8; later expanders leaned CD4+. Shrinking CD4+ clones were chiefly CM and EM; CD8+ ones were chiefly EMRA.

Deletions cut 5 bases from V and 4 bases from J, with 15 bases between. Germline assignment: CDR1 SGHTA and CDR2 FQGNSA. The CDR3 loop spans 15 amino acids. TCRdb reprocessed the 5' RACE reads with MiXCR, giving one entry per CDR3 protein. Found here are about 7,400 distinct CDR3 sequences, 25% to 40% of them singletons; the top ten hold about 60%. V usage is TRBV7-2 and J usage is TRBJ2-1, with a possible D match to TRBD1 (7 bases). The source is an adult woman who had mild COVID-19 (a few samples of this study predate the infection). Cell type and time point are not known. Sequencing was done on a sample of PBMCs or a T cell subset sorted from them (not recorded which). The CDR3 here is CASSRGTEPYNEQFF. The CDR3 DNA reads as TGTGCCAGCAGCCGCGGGACAGAACCGTACAATGAGCAGTTCTTC. Based on the CDR3 plus reference TRBV7-2 and TRBJ2-1, the full variable domain is GAGVSQSPSNKVTEKGKDVELRCDPISGHTALYWYRQSLGQGLEFLIYFQGNSAPDKSGLPSDRFSAERTGGSVSTLTIQRTQQEDSAVYLCASSRGTEPYNEQFFGPGTRLTVL.